The source of this TCR beta chain is a study of cytotoxic CD8 clonotypes in ibrutinib-treated CLL. The study's findings and limits: The study found baseline clonality above age-matched healthy donors, tracking circulating CD8+ T-cell counts. Clonotypes that were public were uncommon, and they contracted or stayed stable on treatment. The study sampled sustained-remission and progressing patients at different times.

Turning to this clone: The antigen is undetermined.

The CDR3 is 15 residues long. CDR1 is SGHTA, CDR2 FQGNSA, per germline. V shed 4 bases and J shed 4 bases, with 16 bases lying between them. The planned depth of sequencing spanned 1 in 200,000 to 1 in 1 million T cells. The data were produced by immunoSEQ multiplex PCR, yet TCRdb's version contains in-frame clones alone and is incomplete. The sample has about 160,000 clones; roughly four fifths are singletons. The chain joins TRBV7-2 to TRBJ1-2; weak D call: TRBD1 (5 bases). Sequences were derived from PBMCs, sampled after 12 months of ibrutinib treatment. This sequence originates from a human donor with chronic lymphocytic leukemia. The CDR3 bases are TGTGCCAGCAGCTCGGGAGGAAGGGGTAGCTATGGCTACACCTTC. It specifies CASSSGGRGSYGYTF.